This T cell receptor beta chain originates from a study of high-grade serous ovarian cancer treatment subgroups. Study in general: Samples averaged 14,192 reads and some 7,500 unique TCR beta rearrangements.

Tumor samples were taken before definitive surgery or chemotherapy. V was cut by 3 bases and J by 10 bases, with 13 bases left in between. The germline V gene encodes CDR1 SGHAT and CDR2 FQNNGV. The CDR3 spans 13 residues. To note about this clone: The antigen remains unidentified.

Study findings and constraints: Same-patient tumor repertoires overlapped at roughly 0.1 to 0.79; different patients barely overlapped. TCR relatedness rose with neoantigen level and trended with mutation load. The analyses considered CDR3 and ignored CDR1 and CDR2.

Generated by immunoSEQ multiplex PCR, the TCRdb table keeps only in-frame clones and is missing some. This repertoire shows around 12,000 clones, roughly four fifths found once; its top ten account for under 8.5%. The sequence derives from a human donor with high-grade serous ovarian cancer. The gene calls are TRBV11-2 and TRBJ2-1; the D call may be TRBD1 or TRBD2 (6 bases each). The sequenced sample consisted of tumor tissue. CDR3 amino acids: CASSLGEGGEQFF. The DNA for the CDR3 is TGTGCCAGCAGCTTGGGGGAAGGGGGGGAGCAGTTCTTC.